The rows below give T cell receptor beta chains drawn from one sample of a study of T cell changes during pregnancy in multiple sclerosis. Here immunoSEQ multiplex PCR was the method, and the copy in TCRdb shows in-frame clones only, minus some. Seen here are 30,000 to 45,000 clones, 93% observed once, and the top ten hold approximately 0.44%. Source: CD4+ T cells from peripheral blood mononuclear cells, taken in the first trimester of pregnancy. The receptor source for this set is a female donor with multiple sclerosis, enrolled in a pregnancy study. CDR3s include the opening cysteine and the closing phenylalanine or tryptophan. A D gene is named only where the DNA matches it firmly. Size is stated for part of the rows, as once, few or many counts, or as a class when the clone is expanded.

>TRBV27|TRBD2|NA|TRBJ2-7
CASSLTSGRPYEQYF
TGTGCCAGCAGTTTAACTAGCGGGAGGCCATACGAGCAGTACTTC
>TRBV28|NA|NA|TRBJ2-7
CASSLGSVIYEQYF
TGTGCCAGCAGTTTAGGGAGCGTGATATACGAGCAGTACTTC
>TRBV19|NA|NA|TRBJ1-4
CASSIGRGGEKLFF
TGTGCCAGTAGTATAGGCAGGGGTGGTGAAAAACTGTTTTTT
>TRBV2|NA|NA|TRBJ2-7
CASSSIRGISYEQYF
TGTGCCAGCAGCAGCATCAGGGGAATCTCCTACGAGCAGTACTTC
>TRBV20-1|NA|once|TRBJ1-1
CSPVNTEAFF
TGCAGTCCGGTCAACACTGAAGCTTTCTTT
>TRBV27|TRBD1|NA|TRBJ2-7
CASSFSGQLLSYEQYF
TGTGCCAGCAGTTTCTCGGGACAGCTCCTCTCCTACGAGCAGTACTTC
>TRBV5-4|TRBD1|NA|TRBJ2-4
CASSLEGAAKNIQYF
TGTGCCAGCAGCTTGGAGGGGGCGGCCAAAAACATTCAGTACTTC
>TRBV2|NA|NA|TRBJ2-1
CASSESGRGTNEQFF
TGTGCCAGCAGTGAAAGCGGCAGGGGTACGAATGAGCAGTTCTTC
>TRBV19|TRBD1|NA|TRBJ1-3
CASTEGQAARGNTIYF
TGTGCCAGTACCGAAGGACAGGCTGCCAGAGGAAACACCATATATTTT
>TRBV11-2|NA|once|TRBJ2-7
CASSLSTGTRDEQYF
TGTGCCAGCAGCTTAAGTACAGGGACACGAGACGAGCAGTACTTC
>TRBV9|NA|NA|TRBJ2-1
CASSPGDTQFF
TGTGCCAGCAGCCCAGGGGATACGCAGTTCTTC
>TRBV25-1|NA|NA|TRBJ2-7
CASSEVNDPSGEQYF
TGTGCCAGCAGTGAAGTTAACGACCCCTCGGGCGAGCAGTACTTC
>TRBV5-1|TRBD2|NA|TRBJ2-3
CASSFELAGGTDTQYF
TGCGCCAGCAGCTTCGAACTAGCGGGAGGCACAGATACGCAGTATTTT
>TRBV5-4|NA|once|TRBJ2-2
CASTPTETGELFF
TGTGCCAGCACCCCGACAGAAACCGGGGAGCTGTTTTTT
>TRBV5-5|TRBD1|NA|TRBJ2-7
CASSLNGQGNYEQYF
TGTGCCAGCAGCTTGAACGGACAGGGGAACTACGAGCAGTACTTC
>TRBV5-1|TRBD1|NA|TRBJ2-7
CASSSTGGNYEQYF
TGCGCCAGCAGCTCAACAGGGGGGAACTACGAGCAGTACTTC
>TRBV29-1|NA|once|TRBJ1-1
CSVGTDMNTEAFF
TGCAGCGTTGGGACGGACATGAACACTGAAGCTTTCTTT
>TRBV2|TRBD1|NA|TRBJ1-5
CASSGDSRSNQPQHF
TGTGCCAGCAGTGGGGACAGCAGGTCCAATCAGCCCCAGCATTTT
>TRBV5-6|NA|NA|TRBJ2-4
CASSPVDKNIQYF
TGTGCCAGCAGCCCGGTAGACAAAAACATTCAGTACTTC
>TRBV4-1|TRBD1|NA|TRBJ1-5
CASSQELDRVGQPQHF
TGCGCCAGCAGCCAAGAATTGGACAGGGTTGGCCAGCCCCAGCATTTT
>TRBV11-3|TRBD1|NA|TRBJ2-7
CASSTQGVPYEQYF
TGTGCCAGCAGCACCCAGGGGGTTCCTTACGAGCAGTACTTC
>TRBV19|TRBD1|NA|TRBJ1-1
CASSYRGRGTEAFF
TGTGCCAGTAGCTACAGGGGTAGAGGCACTGAAGCTTTCTTT